These T cell receptor beta chains were read from a single sample in a study of vaccination effects on CD4 cells after COVID-19. Data came from immunoSEQ multiplex PCR; TCRdb stores just in-frame clones and leaves some out. There are 30,000 to 35,000 clones in the sample; roughly four fifths occur only once, and more than 1.3% lies in the top ten. Their cognate antigens are unknown. Sequencing was performed on CD4+ T cells from PBMCs cultured with HCoV-NL63 spike peptides, taken after COVID-19 vaccination. The receptors stem from a human donor who received a COVID-19 vaccine. Some clones in this sample may be carry-over from other donors' samples. Both conserved end residues are part of each CDR3. Each record gives: clone size, D gene, J gene, V gene, CDR3 protein. The D gene is left open where the match is weak. A clone size is listed for some rows: how often the clone was seen (once, few, many), or a class if it is expanded.

NA	NA	TRBJ1-5	TRBV9	CASSGGTQNQPQHF
NA	NA	TRBJ1-1	TRBV12-3/TRBV12-4	CASSFDGYTEAFF
NA	TRBD1	TRBJ2-5	TRBV7-9	CASSLVPRDSLETQYF
NA	NA	TRBJ1-2	TRBV5-6	CASSLEYAANYGYTF
NA	TRBD1	TRBJ1-6	TRBV7-2	CASSFGTGGSPLHF
NA	NA	TRBJ2-5	TRBV18	CASSPGRGQTQYF
NA	NA	TRBJ2-2	TRBV7-2	CASSLASPGLAGELFF
NA	NA	TRBJ2-3	TRBV29-1	CSVDLSPPKDTQYF
few	NA	TRBJ1-6	TRBV7-9	CASSLIWGSRESPLHF
NA	NA	TRBJ1-2	TRBV9	CASSFSGRRYDGYTF
NA	NA	TRBJ1-2	TRBV12-3/TRBV12-4	CARGGRGNGYTF
NA	NA	TRBJ2-3	TRBV18	CASSPSTTNTQYF
NA	NA	TRBJ1-1	TRBV24-1	CATSDLGNEAFF
few	TRBD1	TRBJ1-2	TRBV28	CASSLPQSGGYGYTF
NA	TRBD2	TRBJ2-3	TRBV9	CASSVEGLAATGDTQYF
NA	NA	TRBJ1-5	TRBV11-2	CASSFERNQPQHF
NA	NA	TRBJ2-7	TRBV7-3	CASSQGLRPYEQYF
NA	NA	TRBJ1-2	TRBV5-1	CASSLVTGGWNDGYTF
once	NA	TRBJ2-5	TRBV9	CASSVAIGQETQYF
NA	NA	TRBJ1-2	TRBV7-3	CASSLTGGPGTYGYTF
NA	NA	TRBJ2-2	TRBV3-1/TRBV3-2	CASSQGFMAPGELFF
NA	NA	TRBJ2-5	TRBV12-5	CASGLVVAALIETQYF
few	NA	TRBJ1-3	TRBV7-9	CASSLAPGWDTIYF
NA	TRBD1	TRBJ1-2	TRBV10-3	CAIREGQGPTF
once	TRBD1	TRBJ2-5	TRBV12-5	CASGLWTGLYQETQYF
NA	NA	TRBJ2-3	TRBV2	CASSEGPDDTQYF
few	TRBD2	TRBJ2-5	TRBV7-3	CASSPTGTSRGTQYF
once	TRBD1	TRBJ2-5	TRBV4-1	CASSRQQGDQETQYF
NA	NA	TRBJ2-1	TRBV4-1	CASSQEETLYNEQFF
NA	TRBD1	TRBJ1-2	TRBV2	CARKGTGDDGYTF
few	NA	TRBJ2-3	TRBV18	CASSPHPSTDTQYF
NA	NA	TRBJ1-3	TRBV18	CASSPLAGGLSGNTIYF
few	TRBD2	TRBJ2-5	TRBV7-8	CASSFSGGGGETQYF
NA	TRBD1	TRBJ1-4	TRBV5-5	CASSLGQGTTNEKLFF
NA	TRBD1	TRBJ1-4	TRBV28	CASSPTTHRGTNEKLFF
few	NA	TRBJ1-6	TRBV2	CASSELPGGNSPLHF
NA	NA	TRBJ1-4	TRBV28	CASRQAHEKLFF
few	TRBD1	TRBJ2-2	TRBV9	CASSAVNDRAALDTGELFF
few	TRBD1	TRBJ1-1	TRBV6-1	CASSDDRGSTEAFF
NA	NA	TRBJ1-3	TRBV15	CATSRDAVVAGNTIYF
NA	NA	TRBJ1-3	TRBV18	CASSKQPPSSGNTIYF
NA	NA	TRBJ1-4	TRBV5-1	CASSLAMKTGREKLFF
NA	NA	TRBJ1-1	TRBV18	CASSLSVSGNTEAFF
NA	TRBD2	TRBJ2-3	TRBV6-4	CASRTHTSGGPDTQYF
NA	TRBD1	TRBJ1-2	TRBV7-8	CASSQTGTDVHGYTF
NA	TRBD1	TRBJ1-2	TRBV29-1	CSVQTGLARGYTF
NA	NA	TRBJ1-1	TRBV6-5	CASNWGGRDTEAFF
NA	TRBD1	TRBJ1-1	TRBV10-2	CASTWDRGTEAFF
NA	NA	TRBJ2-5	TRBV24-1	CATSPDSLGETQYF
once	NA	TRBJ1-5	TRBV28	CASSLGGSNQPQHF
NA	NA	TRBJ1-1	TRBV4-2	CASSLQVYTEAFF
once	NA	TRBJ2-2	TRBV18	CASSKHGNTGELFF
NA	NA	TRBJ1-3	TRBV15	CATSRGDKLPGNTIYF
NA	NA	TRBJ2-5	TRBV7-2	CASSRTGETQYF
once	TRBD1	TRBJ1-6	TRBV7-2	CASRPGQYNSPLHF
NA	NA	TRBJ2-1	TRBV5-1	CASSLGTDNEQFF